This T cell receptor beta chain was profiled in a study of T cell repertoires in cytomegalovirus infection (dated by TCRdb to 2018 to 2020). In terms of the full investigation: The peptide stimulations were aimed at well-studied HLA-B-restricted epitopes as well as recently identified HLA-C-restricted CMV epitopes, whose presentation resists viral immunomodulation. Donor HLA type was relevant to the analysis, because carriage of CMV infection together with the matching HLA type was indicated by public TCR beta signatures.

Broader findings and caveats from the paper: In both this cohort and an independent roughly 400-donor cohort, the cumulative frequency of public TCR beta family members distinguished carriers of CMV infection plus the relevant HLA type. The ex vivo response was dominated by HLA-C-restricted CMV-specific TCR beta clonotypes, which also provided the single most frequent clonotype in two of eight donors.

Concerning this clonotype: Its antigen is still unknown. No much larger clone exists at a distance of one base, and base qualities are not known.

The CDR3, from cysteine to phenylalanine, totals 15 residues. Only the CDR3 region is kept as DNA, spanning 45 bases read in frame from base 1. V and J lose 2 bases and 5 bases, and a span of 16 bases separates them. As encoded in the germline V gene (reference sequence), CDR1 is SEHNR while CDR2 is FQNEAQ. According to the study, the label for this sample's treatment or condition signals: in vitro stimulation with specific CMV peptide epitopes to enrich CMV-specific T cells. The reads were generated on an Illumina HiSeq 1500. TCRdb redid the processing of the public reads, applying fastp at Q25 and MiXCR, and retained in-frame beta chains. Identical CDR3 protein sequences are pooled into one entry, listed with their most common genes and DNA. The sample profile shows under 130,000 distinct CDR3 sequences; around 40% of them were found once. The ten top clones hold 65% to 75% of the sample.

The clonotype comes from a human donor in good health (CMV status not recorded). Some clones in this sample may be carry-over from other donors' samples. The rearranged segments are TRBV7-9 and TRBJ2-7; the D assignment is uncertain and may be TRBD1 or TRBD2, with 5 bases supporting each. Sequencing was performed on CD8+ T cells from cultured PBMCs, taken from culture after CMV antigen stimulation. CDR3 reads: CASSLKGTPWHEQYF. The nucleotide sequence is TGTGCCAGCAGCTTAAAGGGGACCCCTTGGCACGAGCAGTACTTC.